The entry below gives a single TCR beta chain sequence along with its context. Germline V gene sequence: CDR1 SGHNT, CDR2 YYREEE (reference sequence). The CDR3 extends over 16 amino acids. Unmatched junction bases numbered 17, after V lost 4 bases and J lost 10 bases. The data stem from a study of blood T cell repertoires in COVID-19. Sequenced by immunoSEQ multiplex PCR; TCRdb stores in-frame clones only, minus some. The repertoire has a few hundred thousand clones, about 86% of them found once; the top ten carry 5.5% to 7.5%. Specimen: peripheral blood. This chain connects TRBV5-4 to TRBJ2-1, with TRBD2 identical over 7 bases. This sequence originates from a man aged 55 to 70 who had recovered from COVID-19. The CDR3 protein is CASSPSLARGSGEQFF. CDR3 nucleotide sequence: TGTGCCAGCAGCCCGTCCCTAGCGAGAGGTAGCGGGGAGCAGTTCTTC.